Below are 20 T cell receptor beta chains sequenced from a single sample in a study of brain metastases from non-small cell lung cancer. Method: immunoSEQ multiplex PCR; TCRdb's copy keeps in-frame clones and lacks some. This repertoire shows some 4,000 clones, roughly nine tenths found once; its top ten account for 3% to 3.5%. The material sequenced was primary lung tumor tissue. The receptors originated from a donor aged 40 or older with non-small cell lung cancer.

This chain joins TRBV30 and TRBJ1-2; 7 bases match TRBD1. The germline V gene has CDR1 GTSNPN and CDR2 SVGIG (reference sequence). The CDR3 is made up of 14 amino acids. Trimming cost V 3 bases and J 3 bases; bases outside gene matches: 7. CDR3 in DNA: TGTGCCTGGAGAAACAGGGGAGGTGACTATGGCTACACCTTC. Its protein is CAWRNRGGDYGYTF.

The J gene is TRBJ1-2, the V gene TRBV4-1; maybe TRBD1 (5 bases). CDR3 size: 16 residues. Deletions cut 0 bases from V and 0 bases from J, with 11 bases between. The germline CDR1 and CDR2 sequences are MGHRA and YSYEKL. In DNA, the CDR3 is TGCGCCAGCAGCCAAGAAGGGCAGGGAGCTAACTATGGCTACACCTTC. This codes for CASSQEGQGANYGYTF.

The genes are TRBV7-2 and TRBJ2-4; 9 bases agree with TRBD1. Germline loops: CDR1 SGHTA, CDR2 FQGNSA. The CDR3 runs to 13 residues. V gave up 3 bases and J gave up 12 bases; unmatched junction bases: 6. The CDR3 is CASSFPGQGNQYF. The CDR3 DNA is TGTGCCAGCAGCTTCCCGGGACAGGGTAATCAGTACTTC.

This clone has a single count. This chain connects TRBV6-1 to TRBJ1-1; D not certain. The V end lost 2 bases, the J end lost 8 bases, and 15 bases lay between the germline ends. Per the germline V gene, CDR1 is MNHNS and CDR2 is SASEGT. This CDR3 has 14 amino acids. In DNA, the CDR3 is TGTGCCAGCAGTGAATTTGGCAGGTTAGGGGAAGCTTTCTTT. Translated, it gives CASSEFGRLGEAFF.

This chain uses TRBV13 with TRBJ1-1, with no clear D. Trimming took 4 bases from V and 1 from J, leaving 10 bases between them. Germline lookup yields CDR1 PRHDT and CDR2 FYEKMQ (reference sequence). There are 14 residues in the CDR3. The DNA of the CDR3 is TGTGCCAGCAGCTGGTCGGCAGGGAACACTGAAGCTTTCTTT. Protein product: CASSWSAGNTEAFF. Combining the CDR3 with reference TRBV13 and TRBJ1-1 gives the whole variable domain AAGVIQSPRHLIKEKRETATLKCYPIPRHDTVYWYQQGPGQDPQFLISFYEKMQSDKGSIPDRFSAQQFSDYHSELNMSSLELGDSALYFCASSWSAGNTEAFFGQGTRLTVV.

The rearrangement uses TRBV7-2 and TRBJ2-5, with TRBD1 as a possible D gene (5 bases). The CDR3 extends over 13 amino acids. V lost 4 bases to trimming and J lost 0 bases, with 6 bases between them. Germline CDR1 and CDR2: SGHTA and FQGNSA. CDR3 loop: CASSYRYQETQYF. The CDR3 DNA sequence: TGTGCCAGCAGCTACAGGTACCAAGAGACCCAGTACTTC.

The chain joins TRBV5-1 to TRBJ1-2; D unresolved. This CDR3 region has 14 residues. Looked up from germline, CDR1 is SGHRS and CDR2 is YFSETQ. V gave up 0 bases and J gave up 3 bases, with 9 bases separating them. CDR3 sequence: CASSLAVEDYGYTF. The CDR3 region has the DNA TGCGCCAGCAGCTTGGCCGTTGAGGACTATGGCTACACCTTC.

CDR3 in amino acids: CASSEANSYEQYF. The CDR3 DNA sequence: TGTGCCAGCAGCGAAGCGAACTCCTACGAGCAGTACTTC. This chain uses TRBV7-3 with TRBJ2-7; D not certain. Looked up from germline, CDR1 is SGHTA and CDR2 is FQGTGA. The length of the CDR3 is 13 residues. Trimming took 5 bases from V and 0 from J, leaving 8 bases between them. The complete variable domain, with remaining parts taken from reference TRBV7-3 and TRBJ2-7, reads GAGVSQTPSNKVTEKGKYVELRCDPISGHTALYWYRQSLGQGPEFLIYFQGTGAADDSGLPNDRFFAVRPEGSVSTLKIQRTERGDSAVYLCASSEANSYEQYFGPGTRLTVT.

This clone was counted between two and nine times. CDR3 residues: CASIGDSLNYGYTF. For the CDR3, the DNA is TGTGCCAGCATTGGGGACTCTTTGAACTATGGCTACACCTTC. V usage is TRBV2 and J usage is TRBJ1-2, with D perhaps TRBD1 (5 bases). The CDR3 runs to 14 residues. Germline CDR1 SNHLY, CDR2 FYNNEI. V shed 7 bases and J shed 2 bases, with 14 bases lying between them.

This clone was picked up one time. This chain joins TRBV5-6 and TRBJ2-7; 7 bases line up with TRBD2. The CDR3 is 14 amino acids. Trimming removed 2 bases from V and 7 bases from J; junction bases left unmatched: 9. In germline, CDR1 is SGHDT, CDR2 YYEEEE. CDR3 in amino acids: CASSLGSGEREQYF. CDR3 sequence (DNA): TGTGCCAGCAGCTTAGGGAGCGGGGAGAGGGAGCAGTACTTC.

The J gene is TRBJ1-5, the V gene TRBV19; D unclear. Germline assignment: CDR1 LNHDA and CDR2 SQIVND (reference sequence). This CDR3 comprises 12 residues. Deletions cut 6 bases from V and 4 bases from J, with 7 bases between. This chain's CDR3 is CASRPGNQPQHF. The DNA for the CDR3 is TGTGCCAGTAGGCCGGGAAATCAGCCCCAGCATTTT. The variable domain in full, completed from reference TRBV19 and TRBJ1-5, reads DGGITQSPKYLFRKEGQNVTLSCEQNLNHDAMYWYRQDPGQGLRLIYYSQIVNDFQKGDIAEGYSVSREKKESFPLTVTSAQKNPTAFYLCASRPGNQPQHFGDGTRLSIL.

The V gene is TRBV5-8, the J gene TRBJ1-1, with D possibly TRBD1 on 5 matching bases. There are 15 residues in the CDR3. CDR1 SGHTS and CDR2 YDEGEE come from the germline V gene. V was cut by 5 bases and J by 1 base, with 15 bases left in between. CDR3 DNA: TGTGCCAGCAGATTGCAGTATGGGGCGAACACTGAAGCTTTCTTT. Translation gives CASRLQYGANTEAFF. Together with reference TRBV5-8 and TRBJ1-1, the CDR3 gives the full variable domain: EAGVTQSPTHLIKTRGQQATLRCSPISGHTSVYWYQQALGLGLQFLLWYDEGEERNRGNFPPRFSGRQFPNYSSELNVNALELEDSALYLCASRLQYGANTEAFFGQGTRLTVV.

The chain employs TRBV7-6 and TRBJ2-1, with unresolved D. The CDR3 is made up of 14 amino acids. Germline-derived CDR1 and CDR2 are SGHVS and FNYEAQ. Trimming stripped 2 bases from V and 0 bases from J, with 5 bases between. The CDR3 sequence: CASSLMSSYNEQFF. Here the CDR3 DNA reads TGTGCCAGCAGCTTAATGAGCTCCTACAATGAGCAGTTCTTC.

This chain joins TRBV23-1 and TRBJ2-3; weak D call: TRBD1 (5 bases). TRBV23-1 is an ORF; its function is uncertain. This CDR3 is built from 17 residues. Trimming stripped 0 bases from V and 2 bases from J, with 15 bases between. CDR3 amino acids: CASSQSVGRVDTDTQYF. The CDR3 DNA reads as TGCGCCAGCAGTCAATCTGTCGGCAGGGTAGACACAGATACGCAGTATTTT.

The V call is TRBV4-3, the J call TRBJ1-5; no firm D call. The V and J ends lost 1 base and 3 bases respectively, with 16 bases between them. Per the germline V gene, CDR1 is LGHNA and CDR2 is YSLEER. CDR3 length: 17 amino acids. This CDR3 reads CASSQAIGGKINQPQHF. In DNA, the CDR3 is TGCGCCAGCAGCCAAGCTATCGGAGGGAAGATCAATCAGCCCCAGCATTTT.

The chain is built from TRBV11-3 and TRBJ1-1; no reliable D call. CDR1 SGHNT and CDR2 YENEEA come from the germline V gene. The CDR3 extends over 13 amino acids. Trimming took off 2 bases at V and 3 bases at J, with 7 bases between the two ends. Here the CDR3 DNA reads TGTGCCAGCAGCTTAAGTGGATACACTGAAGCTTTCTTT. As protein: CASSLSGYTEAFF.

The gene calls are TRBV6-2 or TRBV6-3 and TRBJ2-7, with unresolved D. The CDR3 has 15 residues. Germline CDR1 and CDR2: MNHEY and SVGEGT. V shed 2 bases and J shed 2 bases, with 13 bases lying between them. Here the CDR3 DNA reads TGTGCCAGCAGTTACCCGAAAGGCTTCACCTACGAGCAGTACTTC. As protein: CASSYPKGFTYEQYF.

As DNA, the CDR3 is TGTGCCAGTAGCCCTCCGGCGTCCTACGAGCAGTACTTC. Encoded protein: CASSPPASYEQYF. J is TRBJ2-7 and V is TRBV19, with D unclear. CDR1 is LNHDA and CDR2 is SQIVND in the germline V gene (reference sequence). V dropped 6 bases and J dropped 1 base, with 10 bases sitting between them. The CDR3 runs 13 residues.

The V call is TRBV27, the J call TRBJ2-2; no firm D call. V gave up 6 bases and J gave up 7 bases, with 18 bases separating them. Germline CDR1 is MNHEY and CDR2 is SMNVEV (reference sequence). The CDR3 has 15 residues. The CDR3 here is CASSPLLTPNGELFF. The CDR3 DNA reads TGTGCCAGCAGCCCCCTGCTTACACCAAACGGGGAGCTGTTTTTT.

The V and J genes are TRBV11-2 and TRBJ1-4, with 8 bases matching TRBD1. Germline CDR1 SGHAT, CDR2 FQNNGV. Germline trimming cut 5 bases from V and 8 bases from J; bases unmatched to any gene: 10. The CDR3 length is 15 residues. The CDR3 DNA reads as TGTGCCAGCAGCCCGGGAGCCGACAGGGGAGAAAAACTGTTTTTT. It translates to CASSPGADRGEKLFF.